The rows below give T cell receptor beta chains drawn from one sample of a study of T cell repertoires in cytomegalovirus infection. TCRdb re-analysed the reads in MiXCR, keeping a single row per CDR3 protein. The table records about 180,000 distinct CDR3 sequences, roughly 14% of them present only once. Sequencing used PBMCs. Receptor source: a human donor in good health (CMV status not recorded). Some clones in this sample may be carry-over from other donors' samples. The CDR3 runs from the conserved cysteine through the conserved F or W. A D gene is named only where the DNA matches it firmly. Clone size is stated in some rows and not others, as once, few, many or a class when expanded.

clone size: many; D gene: .; V gene: TRBV7-3; J gene: TRBJ1-3; CDR3 DNA: TGTGCCAGCAGCTTGGACGGATTCTCTGGAAACACCATATATTTT; CDR3 protein: CASSLDGFSGNTIYF
clone size: .; D gene: TRBD2; V gene: TRBV28; J gene: TRBJ2-2; CDR3 DNA: TGTGCCACACTAGCGGGAGACACCGGGGAGCTGTTTTTT; CDR3 protein: CATLAGDTGELFF
clone size: .; D gene: .; V gene: TRBV6-1; J gene: TRBJ2-2; CDR3 DNA: TGTGCCAGCAGTGACAGCCTAGGGAAGCTGTTTTTT; CDR3 protein: CASSDSLGKLFF
clone size: few; D gene: .; V gene: TRBV15; J gene: TRBJ1-2; CDR3 DNA: TGTGCCACCAGCAGAGATCCCGGGCCCTCGGATGGCTACACCTTC; CDR3 protein: CATSRDPGPSDGYTF
clone size: few; D gene: .; V gene: TRBV28; J gene: TRBJ2-4; CDR3 DNA: TGTGCCAGCCGACCGGCAGGGAAAAACATTCAGTACTTC; CDR3 protein: CASRPAGKNIQYF
clone size: few; D gene: TRBD1; V gene: TRBV5-1; J gene: TRBJ2-5; CDR3 DNA: TGCGCCAGCAGCCTGCGACAGGGGGGAGAGACCCAGTACTTC; CDR3 protein: CASSLRQGGETQYF
clone size: .; D gene: TRBD1; V gene: TRBV19; J gene: TRBJ1-1; CDR3 DNA: TGTGCCAGTAGTATGGGACAGCCGGGGGCTGAAGCTTTCTTT; CDR3 protein: CASSMGQPGAEAFF
clone size: few; D gene: .; V gene: TRBV7-2; J gene: TRBJ2-2; CDR3 DNA: TGTGCCAGCAGCTTAGTTAAGAGAACCGGGGAGCTGTTTTTT; CDR3 protein: CASSLVKRTGELFF
clone size: many; D gene: TRBD1; V gene: TRBV7-9; J gene: TRBJ1-1; CDR3 DNA: TGTGCCAGCAGCTTAGAGGGGCAGGGGGCCACTGAAGCTTTCTTT; CDR3 protein: CASSLEGQGATEAFF
clone size: .; D gene: .; V gene: TRBV29-1; J gene: TRBJ2-6; CDR3 DNA: TGCAGCGTTGAAGCTGGGGCCAACGTCCTGACTTTC; CDR3 protein: CSVEAGANVLTF
clone size: .; D gene: .; V gene: TRBV7-2; J gene: TRBJ2-3; CDR3 DNA: TGTGCCAGCAGCCTTGGGGCTAGCATTACGACAGATACGCAGTATTTT; CDR3 protein: CASSLGASITTDTQYF
clone size: many; D gene: .; V gene: TRBV5-1; J gene: TRBJ2-5; CDR3 DNA: TGCGCCAGCAGCTTGGGGGGGTTCCAGGAGACCCAGTACTTC; CDR3 protein: CASSLGGFQETQYF
clone size: many; D gene: .; V gene: TRBV6-1; J gene: TRBJ1-1; CDR3 DNA: TGTGCCAGCAGCCCAGGGAGGACTGAAGCTTTCTTT; CDR3 protein: CASSPGRTEAFF
clone size: few; D gene: TRBD1; V gene: TRBV29-1; J gene: TRBJ1-2; CDR3 DNA: TGCAGCGATGCCAGGGGGGCATATGGCTACACCTTC; CDR3 protein: CSDARGAYGYTF
clone size: few; D gene: TRBD1; V gene: TRBV6-1; J gene: TRBJ2-1; CDR3 DNA: TGTGCCAGCAGTGACAGGGGGCGTGAGGATGAGCAGTTCTTC; CDR3 protein: CASSDRGREDEQFF
clone size: few; D gene: TRBD2; V gene: TRBV20-1; J gene: TRBJ2-1; CDR3 DNA: TGCAGTGCTAGTGGTGGCGGGAGGGACAATGAGCAGTTCTTC; CDR3 protein: CSASGGGRDNEQFF
clone size: .; D gene: .; V gene: TRBV6-5; J gene: TRBJ2-2; CDR3 DNA: TGTGCCAGCAGTTCTTATAACCCCGGGACCGGAGGGAACACCGGGGAGCTGTTTTTT; CDR3 protein: CASSSYNPGTGGNTGELFF
clone size: many; D gene: TRBD2; V gene: TRBV7-8; J gene: TRBJ2-1; CDR3 DNA: TGTGCCAGCAGTCGTTCTAGCGGGGGGGCGCAGTTCTTC; CDR3 protein: CASSRSSGGAQFF
clone size: many; D gene: .; V gene: TRBV7-2; J gene: TRBJ2-3; CDR3 DNA: TGTGCCAGCAGCTTACAGCGGCCTAGCACAGATACGCAGTATTTT; CDR3 protein: CASSLQRPSTDTQYF
clone size: few; D gene: .; V gene: TRBV6-1; J gene: TRBJ1-5; CDR3 DNA: TGTTCTGACACTGGCAATCAGCCCCAGCATTTT; CDR3 protein: CSDTGNQPQHF
clone size: many; D gene: .; V gene: TRBV5-1; J gene: TRBJ1-5; CDR3 DNA: TGCGCCAGCAGCTTTGGGGAAAGCAATCAGCCCCAGCATTTT; CDR3 protein: CASSFGESNQPQHF
clone size: .; D gene: TRBD2; V gene: TRBV7-9; J gene: TRBJ2-7; CDR3 DNA: TGTGCCAGCAGCCTTAGCGGGAGTGAATTGCGGGAGCAGTACTTC; CDR3 protein: CASSLSGSELREQYF
clone size: few; D gene: TRBD2; V gene: TRBV28; J gene: TRBJ2-7; CDR3 DNA: TGTGCCAGCAGTTTTCCTAGCGGGAGCAACTCCTACGAGCAGTACTTC; CDR3 protein: CASSFPSGSNSYEQYF
clone size: few; D gene: .; V gene: TRBV15; J gene: TRBJ2-1; CDR3 DNA: TGTGCCACCAGCAAGACCCGGGCCGATGAGCAGTTCTTC; CDR3 protein: CATSKTRADEQFF
clone size: few; D gene: .; V gene: TRBV12-3/TRBV12-4; J gene: TRBJ2-1; CDR3 DNA: TGTGCCAGCAGTTTCCTAGGCGGGCCAAATGAGCAGTTCTTC; CDR3 protein: CASSFLGGPNEQFF
clone size: many; D gene: .; V gene: TRBV6-5; J gene: TRBJ2-6; CDR3 DNA: TGTGCCAGCAGTTACTCGAAGGATACAGGAGCCCTCTCTGGGGCCAACGTCCTGACTTTC; CDR3 protein: CASSYSKDTGALSGANVLTF
clone size: few; D gene: TRBD1; V gene: TRBV6-6; J gene: TRBJ1-1; CDR3 DNA: TGTGCCAGCAGTTACAATCCGGGACAGTTGAACACTGAAGCTTTCTTT; CDR3 protein: CASSYNPGQLNTEAFF
clone size: many; D gene: TRBD2; V gene: TRBV7-2; J gene: TRBJ2-2; CDR3 DNA: TGTGCCAGCAGCTTTAGCGGGGGGATAACCGGGGAGCTGTTTTTT; CDR3 protein: CASSFSGGITGELFF
clone size: few; D gene: .; V gene: TRBV20-1; J gene: TRBJ2-5; CDR3 DNA: TGCAGTGCTAGAGACCCGGACGGCCAAGAGACCCAGTACTTC; CDR3 protein: CSARDPDGQETQYF
clone size: few; D gene: .; V gene: TRBV18; J gene: TRBJ1-2; CDR3 DNA: TGTGCCAGCTCACCACAGGGGGTGCAGAATGGCTACACCTTC; CDR3 protein: CASSPQGVQNGYTF
clone size: few; D gene: .; V gene: TRBV7-6; J gene: TRBJ2-2; CDR3 DNA: TGTGCCAGCAGCCTTACAGGGTTCACCGGGGAGCTGTTTTTT; CDR3 protein: CASSLTGFTGELFF
clone size: .; D gene: .; V gene: TRBV5-1; J gene: TRBJ2-4; CDR3 DNA: TGCGCCAGCAGACCCGGGGATCTAGCCAAAAACATTCAGTACTTC; CDR3 protein: CASRPGDLAKNIQYF
clone size: many; D gene: TRBD2; V gene: TRBV10-3; J gene: TRBJ2-7; CDR3 DNA: TGTGCCATCAGTTATTCTAGCGGGGGGCGGAACGAGCAGTACTTC; CDR3 protein: CAISYSSGGRNEQYF
clone size: many; D gene: .; V gene: TRBV25-1; J gene: TRBJ1-2; CDR3 DNA: TGTGCCAGCAGTGAATGGACCGACTACTATGGCTACACCTTC; CDR3 protein: CASSEWTDYYGYTF
clone size: .; D gene: .; V gene: TRBV29-1; J gene: TRBJ2-6; CDR3 DNA: TGCAGCGTTGGGCCCGACAGCTTCAGCTCTGGGGCCAACGTCCTGACTTTC; CDR3 protein: CSVGPDSFSSGANVLTF
clone size: .; D gene: .; V gene: TRBV29-1; J gene: TRBJ2-3; CDR3 DNA: TGCAGCGTTCCATCAGCCGATACGCAGTATTTT; CDR3 protein: CSVPSADTQYF
clone size: .; D gene: .; V gene: TRBV4-2; J gene: TRBJ2-2; CDR3 DNA: TGTGCCAGCAGCCAAGCTCGTGGGGCCGGGGAGCTGTTTTTT; CDR3 protein: CASSQARGAGELFF
clone size: .; D gene: TRBD1; V gene: TRBV5-1; J gene: TRBJ1-4; CDR3 DNA: TGCGCCAGCAGCCTCAGGACAGGGTCTGATGAAAAACTGTTTTTT; CDR3 protein: CASSLRTGSDEKLFF
clone size: .; D gene: .; V gene: TRBV29-1; J gene: TRBJ1-6; CDR3 DNA: TGCAGCGCTCAATTCGGGGATTCACCCCTCCACTTT; CDR3 protein: CSAQFGDSPLHF
clone size: many; D gene: .; V gene: TRBV15; J gene: TRBJ1-6; CDR3 DNA: TGTGCCACCAGCACCCCAGTTAATTCACCCCTCCACTTT; CDR3 protein: CATSTPVNSPLHF
clone size: few; D gene: .; V gene: TRBV29-1; J gene: TRBJ1-1; CDR3 DNA: TGCAGCGTTGGGGGGGCGGTTGAAGCTTTCTTT; CDR3 protein: CSVGGAVEAFF
clone size: .; D gene: TRBD1; V gene: TRBV20-1; J gene: TRBJ1-2; CDR3 DNA: TGCAGTGGACAGGGGAGGTATGGCTACACCTTC; CDR3 protein: CSGQGRYGYTF
clone size: .; D gene: TRBD1; V gene: TRBV6-2/TRBV6-3; J gene: TRBJ1-3; CDR3 DNA: TGTGCCAGCAGTTACTCCTCCCGGGACAGAAGAAACACCATATATTTT; CDR3 protein: CASSYSSRDRRNTIYF
clone size: few; D gene: .; V gene: TRBV5-1; J gene: TRBJ1-2; CDR3 DNA: TGCGCCAGCAGCTTGGGCAACAACTATGGCTACACCTTC; CDR3 protein: CASSLGNNYGYTF
clone size: few; D gene: .; V gene: TRBV7-9; J gene: TRBJ2-1; CDR3 DNA: TGTGCCAGCAGCCCCTCTAGGCCTAGCGTCTACAATGAGCAGTTCTTC; CDR3 protein: CASSPSRPSVYNEQFF
clone size: few; D gene: .; V gene: TRBV5-6; J gene: TRBJ1-1; CDR3 DNA: TGTGCCAGCAGCTTCCCAGGAGGACAAGTCCGGCTCACTGAAGCTTTCTTT; CDR3 protein: CASSFPGGQVRLTEAFF
clone size: few; D gene: .; V gene: TRBV7-9; J gene: TRBJ1-2; CDR3 DNA: TGTGCCAGCAGTTCATCTCAGGGAGGCTATGGCTACACCTTC; CDR3 protein: CASSSSQGGYGYTF
clone size: once; D gene: .; V gene: TRBV29-1; J gene: TRBJ2-5; CDR3 DNA: TGCAGCGTTGTAGGGAAATGGGAGACCCAGTACTTC; CDR3 protein: CSVVGKWETQYF